Below are 17 T cell receptor beta chains sequenced from a single sample in a study of blood T cells in healthy people across ages. PCR was performed a second time for 7 to 11 cycles using a sample-barcoded 5' primer and a J-beta primer mix. TCRdb ran MiXCR on the 5' RACE reads and lists one entry per CDR3 protein. The sample consists of about 540,000 distinct CDR3 sequences, around 24% of them appearing once. These same records also appear under a second study, on T cells of mothers and their children.

The sample taken for sequencing was blood. These receptors all stem from a boy between 10 and 17 years old in good health.

V gene TRBV6-4 combines with J gene TRBJ2-2; no definite D call. The CDR3 spans 14 residues. Germline V gene sequence: CDR1 MRHNA, CDR2 SNTAGT. V shed 3 bases and J shed 1 base, with 6 bases lying between them. CDR3 sequence reads: CASSEIMNTGELFF. The CDR3, as DNA: TGTGCCAGCAGTGAAATTATGAACACCGGGGAGCTGTTTTTT.

In its sample, this clonotype was seen a few times. The chain recombines TRBV20-1 with TRBJ2-5; TRBD1 is a possible D gene (6 bases). Germline V gives CDR1 DFQATT, CDR2 SNEGSKA (reference sequence). The CDR3 has 13 amino acids. Trimming left V 5 bases short and J 1 base short, with 11 bases between. The CDR3 loop reads CSAPGVFQETQYF. CDR3 sequence (DNA): TGCAGTGCTCCAGGGGTTTTCCAAGAGACCCAGTACTTC.

This clonotype was recorded at least ten times. The J gene is TRBJ2-3, the V gene TRBV9, with 7 bases identical to TRBD1. The CDR3 is made up of 15 amino acids. Per the germline V gene, CDR1 is SGDLS and CDR2 is YYNGEE. The ends lost 0 bases at V and 2 bases at J; junction bases unmatched: 3. This CDR3 is CASSVGRGHTDTQYF. CDR3 nucleotides: TGTGCCAGCAGCGTAGGTAGGGGGCACACAGATACGCAGTATTTT. The full variable domain, completed using reference TRBV9 and TRBJ2-3, is DSGVTQTPKHLITATGQRVTLRCSPRSGDLSVYWYQQSLDQGLQFLIQYYNGEERAKGNILERFSAQQFPDLHSELNLSSLELGDSALYFCASSVGRGHTDTQYFGPGTRLTVL.

A few counts support this clonotype. This chain joins TRBV7-8 and TRBJ2-6; the D is unclear. Germline V gene data show CDR1 as SGHVS and CDR2 as FQNEAQ. The CDR3 spans 17 residues. The V end lost 2 bases, the J end lost 0 bases, and 11 bases lay between the germline ends. CDR3 sequence: CASSLLAYPSGANVLTF. In DNA form, the CDR3 reads TGTGCCAGCAGCTTATTGGCGTACCCCTCTGGGGCCAACGTCCTGACTTTC.

This clonotype was detected only a few times. The chain joins TRBV5-1 to TRBJ2-3; 7 nucleotides match TRBD1. V shed 0 bases and J 0 bases; nucleotides not matched to a gene: 1. CDR1 and CDR2 (germline): SGHRS, YFSETQ. This CDR3 comprises 15 residues. CDR3 coding DNA: TGCGCCAGCAGCTTGGAGGGGGCGAGCACAGATACGCAGTATTTT. As protein: CASSLEGASTDTQYF.

This clonotype has just a few counts. The rearrangement uses TRBV6-2 or TRBV6-3 and TRBJ2-5, with 7 bases fitting TRBD1. Per the germline V gene, CDR1 is MNHEY and CDR2 is SVGEGT. Unmatched junction bases numbered 6, after V lost 2 bases and J lost 6 bases. This CDR3 is 14 amino acids long. CDR3 in DNA: TGTGCCAGCAGTTACAGGGGGCCGGGGAAGACCCAGTACTTC. This sequence encodes CASSYRGPGKTQYF.

This clonotype appeared a few times. One end of the junction does not line up with germline, which may come from a read error. The rearrangement joins TRBV24-1 to TRBJ1-2, with D uncertain. This CDR3 has 12 residues. Per the germline V gene, CDR1 is KGHDR and CDR2 is SFDVKD. The CDR3 loop is CTTSDSGLGYTF. The CDR3 nucleotides are TGTACCACCAGTGATTCTGGTCTGGGCTACACCTTC.

In its sample, this clonotype was seen a few times. The V and J genes are TRBV7-2 and TRBJ2-5, with 9 bases matching TRBD2. Germline lookup yields CDR1 SGHTA and CDR2 FQGNSA. The CDR3 extends over 16 amino acids. The junction had 12 bases not matched to a gene; V was cut back by 5 bases and J by 5 bases. The CDR3 sequence is CASSRLSGGRGETQYF. DNA for the CDR3: TGTGCCAGCAGCCGTCTTAGCGGGGGTCGGGGCGAGACCCAGTACTTC. Full variable domain (missing parts from reference TRBV7-2 and TRBJ2-5): GAGVSQSPSNKVTEKGKDVELRCDPISGHTALYWYRQSLGQGLEFLIYFQGNSAPDKSGLPSDRFSAERTGGSVSTLTIQRTQQEDSAVYLCASSRLSGGRGETQYFGPGTRLLVL.

The chain recombines TRBV7-8 with TRBJ2-7; D gene unclear. Germline CDR1 reads SGHVS; CDR2 reads FQNEAQ. The CDR3 extends over 14 amino acids. V was trimmed by 2 bases and J by 1 base, leaving 9 bases between them. The chain's CDR3 is CASSLITASYEQYF. CDR3 DNA: TGTGCCAGCAGCTTAATTACAGCTTCCTACGAGCAGTACTTC.

The chain recombines TRBV5-5 with TRBJ1-1; D not resolved. The V gene lost 1 base and the J gene lost 2 bases, with 6 bases spanning the gap. Per germline, CDR1 SGHKS and CDR2 YYEKEE (reference sequence). This CDR3 spans 13 amino acids. CDR3 nucleotides: TGTGCCAGCAGCTTGCCGGATAACACTGAAGCTTTCTTT. Its translation is CASSLPDNTEAFF. Using reference TRBV5-5 and TRBJ1-1 for the parts outside the CDR3, the full variable domain is DAGVTQSPTHLIKTRGQQVTLRCSPISGHKSVSWYQQVLGQGPQFIFQYYEKEERGRGNFPDRFSARQFPNYSSELNVNALLLGDSALYLCASSLPDNTEAFFGQGTRLTVV.

This clonotype was seen more than once but under ten times. The rearrangement uses TRBV28 and TRBJ1-3; D is possibly TRBD1 (6 bases). V shed 5 bases and J shed 2 bases, with 13 bases lying between them. CDR1 is MDHEN and CDR2 is SYDVKM in the germline V gene. The CDR3 is 15 residues long. The CDR3 protein is CASSLTTGTGNTIYF. Written as DNA, the CDR3 is TGTGCCAGCAGTCTCACGACAGGCACTGGAAACACCATATATTTT.

The table lists this clonotype with a few counts. A junction boundary mismatches the germline segment, possibly from a read error. V usage is TRBV6-6 and J usage is TRBJ2-1; D possibly corresponds to TRBD2 (5 bases). The CDR3 sequence is 13 residues long. The germline V gene encodes CDR1 MNHNY and CDR2 SVGAGI (reference sequence). Written as DNA, the CDR3 is TGTGCCAGCAGCTTGGAGGCCTACAATGGGCAGTTCTTC. Translation gives CASSLEAYNGQFF.

The chain has TRBV4-1 and TRBJ2-4, with a possible D match to TRBD1 (5 bases). Deletions cut 1 base from V and 6 bases from J, with 13 bases between. The germline CDR1 and CDR2 sequences are MGHRA and YSYEKL. The CDR3 consists of 15 residues. CDR3 region: CASSQVPPGPNIQYF. The DNA of the CDR3 is TGCGCCAGCAGCCAAGTTCCTCCAGGGCCAAACATTCAGTACTTC.

The chain recombines TRBV28 with TRBJ2-5; 8 bases are shared with TRBD1. V lost 6 bases, J lost 6 bases, and 12 bases stayed unmatched. The CDR3 length is 15 residues. Per the germline V gene, CDR1 is MDHEN and CDR2 is SYDVKM. The CDR3: CASRYGTGPRKTQYF. Here the CDR3 DNA reads TGTGCCAGCAGATACGGGACAGGCCCCCGAAAGACCCAGTACTTC.

This chain links TRBV7-9 with TRBJ2-4, with D perhaps TRBD1 (7 bases). Germline loops: CDR1 SEHNR, CDR2 FQNEAQ (reference sequence). The V gene lost 2 bases and the J gene lost 0 bases, with 20 bases spanning the gap. The CDR3 loop spans 19 amino acids. The CDR3 loop reads CASSLTDYRGGLAKNIQYF. Here the CDR3 DNA reads TGTGCCAGCAGCTTAACGGACTACAGGGGTGGTCTAGCCAAAAACATTCAGTACTTC.

A few counts support this clonotype. The rearrangement links TRBV7-2 to TRBJ2-5, with 8 bases matching TRBD1. The J call is doubtful: the DNA matches TRBJ2-1 better. Germline-derived CDR1 and CDR2 are SGHTA and FQGNSA. CDR3 length equals 14 residues. CDR3 region: CASSRQGMSGEQFF. CDR3 bases: TGTGCCAGCAGTCGACAGGGGATGAGCGGTGAGCAGTTCTTC.

The chain is built from TRBV11-2 and TRBJ2-1; TRBD2 agrees at 9 bases. V was pared by 0 bases and J by 0 bases, with 9 bases of the junction left unmatched. The length of the CDR3 is 19 residues. Per germline, CDR1 SGHAT and CDR2 FQNNGV. The CDR3 DNA reads as TGTGCCAGCAGCTTAGAAGGCTGGCTAGCGGGGAGCTCCTACAATGAGCAGTTCTTC. Its translation is CASSLEGWLAGSSYNEQFF.